This is a list of T cell receptor beta chains from one sample in a study of T cell repertoires in cytomegalovirus infection. TCRdb reprocessed the reads with MiXCR, giving one entry per CDR3 protein. The table records about 600,000 distinct CDR3 sequences, more than 20% of them present only once. Sequencing input: CD8+ T cells from PBMCs. The receptors stem from a human donor in good health (CMV status not recorded). Some clones in this sample may be carry-over from other donors' samples. The CDR3 runs from the conserved cysteine through the conserved F or W.

j_gene	v_gene	CDR3aa
TRBJ2-1	TRBV2	CASKERGSYNEQFF
TRBJ1-1	TRBV28	CASSSGQSMNTEAFF
TRBJ2-3	TRBV4-1	CASSQVRLAGTDTQYF
TRBJ2-3	TRBV28	CASSVEGYTDTQYF
TRBJ2-1	TRBV4-1	CASSQIPRDRGLGEQFF
TRBJ2-7	TRBV12-3/TRBV12-4	CASSLGGVGSYEQYF
TRBJ2-2	TRBV4-1	CASSQDGPAGGYTGELFF
TRBJ2-1	TRBV7-9	CASILAGIAYNEQFF
TRBJ1-2	TRBV28	CASSFGLGTRSPSYGYTF
TRBJ1-1	TRBV20-1	CSASDGGHTEAFF
TRBJ1-2	TRBV19	CASSPRGGSHYGYTF
TRBJ1-5	TRBV28	CASWLDARDRGSNQPQHF
TRBJ2-1	TRBV15	CATSRTGGPGNEQFF
TRBJ1-4	TRBV6-2/TRBV6-3	CASSGYRGDNEKLFF
TRBJ1-3	TRBV29-1	CSVAIQGNTIYF
TRBJ2-5	TRBV5-1	CASSLAIGLTETQYF
TRBJ2-5	TRBV10-3	CAISLIGLAGAGWETQYF
TRBJ2-1	TRBV7-2	CASSLLAGGNEQFF
TRBJ2-1	TRBV6-1	CATRGLALLYNEQFF
TRBJ1-2	TRBV4-3	CASSQGWTVGYTF
TRBJ1-2	TRBV2	CASSDPGLNYGYTF
TRBJ1-2	TRBV7-2	CASRIDRRYGYTF
TRBJ2-1	TRBV5-1	CASSSSTSGVYNEQFF
TRBJ1-1	TRBV7-2	CASSVSGYPNTEAFF
TRBJ1-5	TRBV7-9	CASSAASMGISNQPQHF
TRBJ2-1	TRBV12-3/TRBV12-4	CASSRDLFGQFF
TRBJ2-1	TRBV6-5	CASSYVSPSSYNEQFF
TRBJ2-1	TRBV10-3	CAISKRQGTFNDNEQFF
TRBJ2-2	TRBV4-1	CASSSETGGEFGTGELFF
TRBJ1-3	TRBV2	CASSRATGGNTIYF
TRBJ1-6	TRBV10-3	CAISEKLEVGKRNSPLHF
TRBJ1-2	TRBV10-3	CAIRLTGEGYTF
TRBJ1-2	TRBV13	CASASRRQGAWANYGYTF
TRBJ2-1	TRBV7-6	CASSPGLAGYYNEQFF
TRBJ1-2	TRBV7-2	CASSEPDRGLHYGYTF
TRBJ1-1	TRBV19	CAVGPTGATEAFF
TRBJ1-2	TRBV15	CAIGPGGTQLNYGYTF
TRBJ1-6	TRBV28	CASSLPRDGYNSPLHF
TRBJ1-5	TRBV6-5	CASSPEGRTVAQHF
TRBJ1-1	TRBV6-5	CASSSAWGQNTEAFF